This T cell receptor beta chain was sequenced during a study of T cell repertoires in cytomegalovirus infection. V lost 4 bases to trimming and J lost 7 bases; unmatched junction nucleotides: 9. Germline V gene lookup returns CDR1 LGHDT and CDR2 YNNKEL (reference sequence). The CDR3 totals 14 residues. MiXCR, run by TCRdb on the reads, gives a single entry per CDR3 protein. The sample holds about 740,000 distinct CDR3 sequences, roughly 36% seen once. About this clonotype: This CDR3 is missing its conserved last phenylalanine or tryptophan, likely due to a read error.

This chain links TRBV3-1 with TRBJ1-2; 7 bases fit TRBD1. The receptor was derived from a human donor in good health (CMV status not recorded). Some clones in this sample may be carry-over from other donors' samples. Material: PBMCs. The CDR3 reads CASSPRQGSVGYTL. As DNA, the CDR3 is TGTGCCAGCAGCCCTAGACAGGGTTCCGTTGGCTACACCTTA.